The 26 T cell receptor beta chains given below trace back to one sample, sequenced in a study of control samples from healthy donors and cancer patients. The repertoire was sequenced with immunoSEQ multiplex PCR; TCRdb's copy has only in-frame clones and lacks some. The sample holds approximately 210,000 clones, about 91% seen once. Sequencing used blood. The source of these receptors is a man aged 25-45 years in good health.

The gene calls are TRBV12-3 or TRBV12-4 and TRBJ1-1; a weak D match, TRBD1 (6 bases). The CDR3 is made up of 13 amino acids. The V end was cut by 8 bases, the J end by 5 bases, with 15 bases between. The CDR3 protein is CASRGGGWTEAFF. The CDR3 DNA sequence: TGTGCCAGCCGTGGAGGGGGATGGACTGAAGCTTTCTTT.

V is TRBV7-3 and J is TRBJ2-3; D perhaps matches TRBD1 (6 bases). The CDR3 consists of 12 residues. The V and J ends lost 5 bases and 3 bases respectively, with 6 bases between them. Germline CDR1 and CDR2: SGHTA and FQGTGA. The chain's CDR3 is CASSDRTDTQYF. In nucleotides, the CDR3 is TGTGCCAGCAGCGACAGGACAGATACGCAGTATTTT.

V and J are TRBV11-2 and TRBJ1-5; D call uncertain. The CDR3 consists of 16 residues. V lost 5 bases and J 0 bases, leaving 14 bases between the germline ends. The germline V gene has CDR1 SGHAT and CDR2 FQNNGV. The CDR3 DNA is TGTGCCAGCAGCGCCCGGGAGGGATTTAGCAATCAGCCCCAGCATTTT. Translating gives CASSAREGFSNQPQHF.

The chain is built from TRBV3-1 (or the pseudogene TRBV3-2) and TRBJ1-3, with TRBD1 as a possible D gene (6 bases). V was trimmed by 4 bases and J by 4 bases, leaving 17 bases between them. The CDR3 runs 16 residues. The germline CDR1 and CDR2 sequences are LGHDT and YNNKEL (reference sequence). CDR3 loop: CASSPTPGTYGNTIYF. CDR3 in DNA: TGTGCCAGCAGCCCGACCCCCGGGACATACGGAAACACCATATATTTT.

The rearrangement uses TRBV18 and TRBJ2-2; D might be TRBD2 (5 bases). The CDR3 is 17 residues long. Germline V gene lookup returns CDR1 KGHSH and CDR2 LQKENI. Trimming took 4 bases from V and 4 from J, leaving 19 bases between them. The DNA for the CDR3 is TGTGCCAGCTCACTAACTTTCCGGGGAAGAGGCACCGGGGAGCTGTTTTTT. Protein sequence: CASSLTFRGRGTGELFF.

The gene calls are TRBV7-9 and TRBJ1-1; weak D call: TRBD1 (6 bases). Germline V gene lookup returns CDR1 SEHNR and CDR2 FQNEAQ (reference sequence). Trimming stripped 2 bases from V and 4 bases from J, with 14 bases between. CDR3 size: 15 residues. The CDR3 protein is CASSLWAGVGTEAFF. CDR3 bases: TGTGCCAGCAGCTTATGGGCAGGGGTGGGCACTGAAGCTTTCTTT.

The chain joins TRBV7-6 to TRBJ2-3; D unclear. V lost 1 base and J lost 5, with 7 bases in between. The CDR3 spans 13 residues. CDR1 and CDR2 (germline): SGHVS, FNYEAQ. CDR3 residues: CASSLVTLDTQYF. Written as DNA, the CDR3 is TGTGCCAGCAGCTTAGTTACGTTAGATACGCAGTATTTT. The full variable domain, in which reference TRBV7-6 and TRBJ2-3 provide the parts outside the CDR3, is GAGVSQSPRYKVTKRGQDVALRCDPISGHVSLYWYRQALGQGPEFLTYFNYEAQQDKSGLPNDRFSAERPEGSISTLTIQRTEQRDSAMYRCASSLVTLDTQYFGPGTRLTVL.

The genes are TRBV4-2 and TRBJ1-4; maybe TRBD1 (5 bases). The V end lost 1 base, the J end lost 12 bases, and 6 bases lay between the germline ends. In germline, CDR1 is LGHNA, CDR2 YNFKEQ. This CDR3 has 11 amino acids. The CDR3 spells CASSQGGELFF. CDR3 bases: TGTGCCAGCAGCCAAGGGGGGGAACTGTTTTTT.

The gene calls are TRBV6-5 and TRBJ2-3; D is undetermined. The CDR3 extends over 13 amino acids. V gave up 6 bases and J gave up 6 bases, with 13 bases separating them. The germline V gene has CDR1 MNHEY and CDR2 SVGAGI. The CDR3 region is CASSLPPMDTQYF. CDR3 DNA sequence: TGTGCCAGCAGCCTTCCCCCAATGGATACGCAGTATTTT.

The V gene is TRBV6-5, the J gene TRBJ1-2, with D unresolved. CDR1 is MNHEY, CDR2 SVGAGI, per germline. CDR3 length: 13 amino acids. V lost 8 bases and J lost 4, with 14 bases in between. The CDR3 loop is CASVAVMGYGYTF. CDR3 sequence (DNA): TGTGCCAGCGTGGCCGTTATGGGCTATGGCTACACCTTC.

V gene TRBV7-8 combines with J gene TRBJ1-2; D is possibly TRBD1 (6 bases). CDR1 and CDR2 (germline): SGHVS, FQNEAQ. The CDR3 runs to 14 residues. Trimming stripped 5 bases from V and 0 bases from J, with 10 bases between. Here the CDR3 DNA reads TGTGCCAGCAGCCCGCGGACAGCTAACTATGGCTACACCTTC. This translates into CASSPRTANYGYTF.

The chain employs TRBV6-4 and TRBJ1-2; D remains unclear. The CDR3 consists of 9 residues. Per the germline V gene, CDR1 is MRHNA and CDR2 is SNTAGT. Between the trimmed V and J ends, which lost 6 bases and 6 bases, there was a span of 2 bases. CDR3 region: CASRDGYTF. The CDR3 region has the DNA TGTGCCAGCAGAGATGGCTACACCTTC.

This clone showed up just once. The rearrangement uses TRBV3-1 (or the pseudogene TRBV3-2) and TRBJ1-6; D unclear. Trimming took 3 bases from V and 12 from J, leaving 12 bases between them. This CDR3 spans 13 amino acids. Germline assignment: CDR1 LGHDT and CDR2 YNNKEL (reference sequence). CDR3 coding DNA: TGTGCCAGCAGCCAGAGTCGGTTGGAACCCCTCCACTTT. Translation: CASSQSRLEPLHF.

CDR3 region: CATSKRKRLLGTDTQYF. As DNA, the CDR3 is TGTGCCACCAGCAAGAGAAAACGGTTACTTGGCACAGATACGCAGTATTTT. The chain recombines TRBV15 with TRBJ2-3; D unclear. The CDR3 extends over 17 amino acids. Trimming left V 4 bases short and J 1 base short, with 18 bases between. The germline CDR1 and CDR2 sequences are LNHNV and YYDKDF (reference sequence).

This sequence joins TRBV7-8 and TRBJ1-2; D remains ambiguous. This CDR3 has 12 residues. V dropped 0 bases and J dropped 7 bases, with 6 bases sitting between them. Germline assignment: CDR1 SGHVS and CDR2 FQNEAQ. CDR3 sequence reads: CASSLANGGYTF. The CDR3 DNA reads as TGTGCCAGCAGCTTAGCGAACGGTGGCTACACCTTC.

Only a few counts were recorded for this clone. The chain uses TRBV7-2 and TRBJ1-5, with 7 positions matching TRBD1. Germline CDR1 SGHTA, CDR2 FQGNSA. The CDR3 has 13 residues. V dropped 5 bases and J dropped 4; count of bases not matched to a gene: 2. Written as DNA, the CDR3 is TGTGCCAGCAGCGAGACAGGGAATCAGCCCCAGCATTTT. Its protein product is CASSETGNQPQHF.

J is TRBJ1-2 and V is TRBV3-1 (or the pseudogene TRBV3-2), with TRBD1 as a possible D gene (5 bases). CDR3 length: 14 amino acids. CDR1 LGHDT and CDR2 YNNKEL come from the germline V gene (reference sequence). Trimming took 0 bases from V and 12 from J, leaving 17 bases between them. CDR3 bases: TGTGCCAGCAGCCAAGAGCCCCCTAAGGCGGGGCACACCTTC. Translated, it gives CASSQEPPKAGHTF.

This clone has just one count. This rearrangement joins TRBV30 to TRBJ2-7; 8 bases agree with TRBD1. The CDR3 runs to 13 residues. V was pared by 5 bases and J by 5 bases, with 8 bases of the junction left unmatched. Looked up from germline, CDR1 is GTSNPN and CDR2 is SVGIG (reference sequence). Written as DNA, the CDR3 is TGTGCCTGGGGGGTTACACAGGGGGACGAGCAGTACTTC. Encoded protein: CAWGVTQGDEQYF.

The genes are TRBV10-2 and TRBJ2-1; no firm D call. V was trimmed by 0 bases and J by 6 bases, leaving 0 bases between them. CDR3 size: 11 residues. Germline CDR1 is WSHSY and CDR2 is SAAADI. CDR3 coding DNA: TGCGCCAGCAGTGAGTCCAATGAGCAGTTCTTC. Protein product: CASSESNEQFF.

DNA for the CDR3: TGTGCCAGCTCACCTTCGACGCCTGCTAACTATGGCTACACCTTC. This codes for CASSPSTPANYGYTF. This sequence joins TRBV18 and TRBJ1-2; no reliable D call. Between the trimmed V and J ends, which lost 3 bases and 0 bases, there was a span of 11 bases. The CDR3 is 15 residues long. Germline V gene data show CDR1 as KGHSH and CDR2 as LQKENI.

This clone appeared once. This chain links TRBV24-1 with TRBJ2-3, with TRBD1 matching 10 bases. The J segment lost 4 bases and the V segment lost 2 bases, leaving 8 bases of the junction unmatched. The CDR3 is 17 amino acids. The germline V gene encodes CDR1 KGHDR and CDR2 SFDVKD. The chain's CDR3 is CATSDWGTGAGSDTQYF. The CDR3 region has the DNA TGTGCCACCAGTGATTGGGGGACAGGGGCGGGATCAGATACGCAGTATTTT.

The chain links TRBV7-9 to TRBJ2-1, with D possibly matching TRBD2 (6 bases). The germline V gene has CDR1 SEHNR and CDR2 FQNEAQ (reference sequence). The CDR3 runs to 12 residues. Trimming shortened V by 3 bases and J by 9 bases, and 9 bases separated the two germline ends. CDR3 protein: CASSFLASEQFF. CDR3 nucleotide sequence: TGTGCCAGCAGCTTCCTAGCGAGTGAGCAGTTCTTC.

The chain recombines TRBV7-6 with TRBJ2-3; D perhaps matches TRBD2 (5 bases). Germline-derived CDR1 and CDR2 are SGHVS and FNYEAQ. The ends were cut back, 2 bases at V and 10 bases at J, with 10 bases in the middle. CDR3 length: 12 amino acids. The CDR3 DNA is TGTGCCAGCAGCTTATCGGGATCGGCGCAGTATTTT. It encodes CASSLSGSAQYF. The entire variable domain, with the rest obtained from reference TRBV7-6 and TRBJ2-3, is as follows: GAGVSQSPRYKVTKRGQDVALRCDPISGHVSLYWYRQALGQGPEFLTYFNYEAQQDKSGLPNDRFSAERPEGSISTLTIQRTEQRDSAMYRCASSLSGSAQYFGPGTRLTVL.

The rearrangement joins TRBV2 to TRBJ2-1; D possibly uses TRBD1 or TRBD2 (5 bases each). This CDR3 contains 14 residues. Germline V gene lookup returns CDR1 SNHLY and CDR2 FYNNEI. Trimming cost V 7 bases and J 5 bases, with 15 bases left between them. CDR3 region: CASKGRLGDNEQFF. CDR3 sequence (DNA): TGTGCCAGCAAGGGGCGCTTGGGGGACAATGAGCAGTTCTTC.

The V and J genes are TRBV6-4 and TRBJ1-1; D is perhaps TRBD1 (6 bases). This CDR3 comprises 15 residues. V lost 2 bases, J lost 5 bases, and 15 bases lay in between. Germline V lookup: CDR1 MRHNA, CDR2 SNTAGT. Here the CDR3 DNA reads TGTGCCAGCAGTGACACTCTACAGGGATGGACTGAAGCTTTCTTT. This encodes CASSDTLQGWTEAFF.

The chain combines TRBV9 with TRBJ1-2; TRBD1 matches at 9 bases. The CDR3 extends over 14 amino acids. Germline-derived CDR1 and CDR2 are SGDLS and YYNGEE. V shed 4 bases and J 4 bases; nucleotides not matched to a gene: 5. The CDR3 sequence is CASSSETGGYGYTF. Here the CDR3 DNA reads TGTGCCAGCAGCTCAGAGACAGGGGGCTATGGCTACACCTTC.